These 4 T cell receptor beta chains were all obtained from the same sample, sequenced in a study of post-analysis software for immune sequencing data. The study, taken as a whole, reports: There were five or six TRBV segments more frequent in patients than controls, and TRBV5-6, TRBV5-1 and TRBV20-1 were among them.

Sequencing libraries made from TCR beta cDNA carried unique molecular identifiers. TCRdb reprocessed the PCR reads via MiXCR and lists one record per CDR3 protein. The sample has some 500,000 distinct CDR3 sequences; roughly 45% are singletons. These TCRs are of unknown antigen specificity. The sequencing input was blood. These receptor sequences come from a girl aged 10-17 years with multiple sclerosis.

This clonotype was seen just once. The rearrangement joins TRBV27 to TRBJ2-3; no clear D. CDR1 MNHEY and CDR2 SMNVEV come from the germline V gene (reference sequence). This CDR3 region has 16 residues. The germline V and J ends were trimmed by 1 base and 4 bases, with 15 bases remaining between them. CDR3: CASSLFHGLVPDTQYF. CDR3 nucleotides: TGTGCCAGCAGTTTATTCCATGGGCTAGTGCCAGATACGCAGTATTTT.

The CDR3 region has the DNA TGCAGTCCCGACAATAGCCAAGAGACCCAGTACTTC. Its protein product is CSPDNSQETQYF. This chain links TRBV20-1 with TRBJ2-5; D ambiguous. Germline-derived CDR1 and CDR2 are DFQATT and SNEGSKA (reference sequence). This CDR3 is 12 amino acids long. V lost 8 bases and J lost 1, with 11 bases in between.

This clonotype was counted a few times. The chain is built from TRBV29-1 and TRBJ1-1; D is uncertain. The germline V and J ends were trimmed by 6 bases and 6 bases, with 14 bases remaining between them. Germline values: CDR1 SQVTM, CDR2 ANQGSEA. The CDR3 contains 12 residues. The CDR3 DNA reads as TGCAGCGTGGCCATGGGAGGGTCTGAAGCTTTCTTT. Its protein product is CSVAMGGSEAFF.

Comments on this clonotype: A read error may produce the germline difference seen at one junction end. V usage is TRBV20-1 and J usage is TRBJ2-7; TRBD1 might be the D (6 bases). The CDR3 sequence is 14 residues long. From germline, CDR1 is DFQATT and CDR2 SNEGSKA (reference sequence). Here the CDR3 DNA reads TGCAGTGCTAGGGAAATGACAGGCACCTACGAGCGGTACTTC. Translated, it gives CSAREMTGTYERYF.